This TCR beta chain derives from a study of T cells after yellow fever vaccination (dated by TCRdb to between 2018 and 2021). For the wider study: The SMART-Seq v4 Ultra Low Input RNA kit was used to prepare libraries from fractions with low cell numbers. To follow T-cell clones before and after both primary and booster YFV17D yellow fever vaccination, bulk TCR alpha and beta repertoires underwent longitudinal sequencing. Two healthy male donors, one aged 18 to 30 and one aged 30 to 40 years, made up the cohort. Blood samples were taken at several timepoints before and after primary and secondary immunization, and bulk PBMC replicates and cell subsets were isolated.

Many counts were recorded for this clonotype. There is no known antigen for this receptor. Base qualities are missing; no much larger clone stands one base away. The paper's findings and limits, for the study overall: The study included only a couple of donors, which limits how far the findings can be generalized. A small fraction of clonotypes appeared in both the CD4 and CD8 compartments, likely as a result of convergent recombination. Because abundant contaminating clonotypes from the bulk population could be contained in FACS-sorted repertoires, computational filtering was required. Most clones expanded after primary vaccination were re-detected after the booster (almost 98% of CD4 and 88% of CD8), suggesting broad memory maintenance. Compared with the primary T-cell response, the secondary T-cell response was weaker but faster, peaking on day 5 rather than day 15.

The intended sense of this specimen's treatment or condition label: live attenuated yellow fever vaccine strain. PBMCs were isolated from peripheral blood using a standard Ficoll-Paque protocol. CD4 and CD8 T-cell fractions were isolated with Dynabeads CD4 and CD8 positive selection kits. RNA was extracted with TriZol from bulk PBMCs, CD4 and CD8 fractions, and dextramer-positive and dextramer-negative fractions. Synthesis of TCR cDNA relied on 5'RACE template switching, a step that introduced a universal primer site along with unique molecular identifiers. Priming for cDNA synthesis came from both the TCR alpha and TCR beta constant segments. Two PCR steps were used to amplify libraries, with sample barcodes and sequencing adapters being added in the second step. Sequencing of the libraries was done on either Illumina HiSeq 2500 (2x100 bp) or NovaSeq (2x150 bp). From the authors' description of their analysis: Reads were demultiplexed and collapsed into UMI consensus sequences with MIGEC, and V(D)J alignment was performed with MiXCR. Clonotypes responding to the vaccine were identified with edgeR on replicate PBMC samples, with the criteria of FDR below 0.01 and a log2 fold change above 5 up to day 15. Each bulk clonotype received a CD4 or CD8 identity based on whether the sequenced CD4 or CD8 repertoire contained that clonotype at higher abundance. TCRdb's own reprocessing of the public reads used fastp at Q25 and MiXCR and kept productive beta chains. Each CDR3 protein gets just one entry, which takes the most common genes and DNA from the rows behind it. TCRdb's processing, not the authors' own work, is the source of the V and J calls. This sample lists almost 70,000 distinct CDR3 sequences; around 5% were detected once. In total, the top ten clones hold over 2% of the sample.

The TCR comes from a man aged 18 to 29 who received the YFV17D yellow fever vaccine. The sample was CD4+ T cells sorted from PBMCs, taken about 2 weeks after the first yellow fever vaccination.

The DNA is TGCGCCAGCAGCCCACAAGACCCCTCTCTCGCAGATACGCAGTATTTT. Its translation is CASSPQDPSLADTQYF. The chain joins TRBV5-1 to TRBJ2-3, with the identity of the D gene unclear. The germline V gene specifies SGHRS as CDR1 and YFSETQ as CDR2. Taken from cysteine to phenylalanine, the CDR3 has 16 residues. The entry retains the CDR3 DNA only, 48 bases that are in frame from base 1. The junction carries 19 bases between V and J, which are trimmed by 4 bases and 4 bases respectively.